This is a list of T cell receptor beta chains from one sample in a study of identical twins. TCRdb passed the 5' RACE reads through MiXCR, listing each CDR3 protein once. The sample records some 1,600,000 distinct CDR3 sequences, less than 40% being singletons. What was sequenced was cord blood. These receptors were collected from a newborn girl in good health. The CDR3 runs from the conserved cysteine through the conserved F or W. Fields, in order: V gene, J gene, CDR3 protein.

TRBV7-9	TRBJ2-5	CASSLTGTGKETQYF
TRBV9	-	CASSVGVGRLAGNEQYF
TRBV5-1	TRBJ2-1	CASRTTSGSHNEQFF
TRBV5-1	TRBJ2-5	CASSLAVRTGGYNEQYF
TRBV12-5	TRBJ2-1	CASGLVGRGGSDPSYNEQFF
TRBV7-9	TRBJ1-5	CASSSNEDGSNQPQHF
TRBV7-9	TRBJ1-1	CASSFSHRRGSMNTEAFF
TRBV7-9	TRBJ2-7	CASSFYRGPPYEQYF
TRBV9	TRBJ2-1	CASSGDYPDNEQFF
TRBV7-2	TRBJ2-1	CASSLYSNGVAGYNEQFF
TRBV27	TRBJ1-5	CASSLDRGWNQPQHF
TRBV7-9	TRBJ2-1	CASRGTRREQFF
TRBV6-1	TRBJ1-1	CASRQGLWDTEAFF
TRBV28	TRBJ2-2	CASSLIPSGNTGELFF
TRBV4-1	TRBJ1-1	CASSQILRSRPNTEAFF
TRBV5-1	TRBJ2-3	CASSRTSGYFTDTQYF
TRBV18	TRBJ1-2	CASSQQGTYTF
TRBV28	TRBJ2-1	CASSFNPNKRFEVHNEQFF
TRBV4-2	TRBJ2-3	CASSQASGRITDTQYF
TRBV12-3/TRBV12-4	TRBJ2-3	CASSFRLTGADTQYF
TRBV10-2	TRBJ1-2	CATATGKGYTF
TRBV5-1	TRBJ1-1	CASSLGDRDGHIEAFF
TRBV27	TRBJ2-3	CASSATTSDTQYF
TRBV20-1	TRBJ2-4	CSATRDYFIQYF
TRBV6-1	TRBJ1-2	CASSEGQIYGYTF
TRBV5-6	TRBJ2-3	CASSFPDRPSTDTQYF
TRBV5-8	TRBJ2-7	CASASGRAPIKDEQYF
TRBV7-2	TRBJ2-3	CASRLGAAADTQYF
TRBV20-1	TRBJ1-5	CGSCRGSNQPQHF